Listed below are T cell receptor beta chains from one sample, sequenced in a study of blood T cell repertoires in COVID-19. Repertoires were generated with immunoSEQ multiplex PCR, while TCRdb's copy carries only in-frame clones and drops some. This table holds around 100,000 clones, 70% to 90% found once. Material for sequencing was peripheral blood. Every receptor here comes from an older woman who had recovered from COVID-19. Both conserved end residues are part of each CDR3. The D gene is left open where the match is weak. For some rows the clone size is stated as once, few or many, or as a class when expanded; others skip it.

d_call j_call v_call cdr3_length clone_size cdr3_aa cdr3_nt
NA TRBJ1-4 TRBV19 14 once CASSHYSTNEKLFF TGTGCCAGTAGTCATTACAGTACTAATGAAAAACTGTTTTTT
TRBD1 TRBJ2-7 TRBV6-5 16 NA CASSYPPTGEDVEQYF TGTGCCAGCAGTTACCCCCCGACAGGGGAGGATGTCGAGCAGTACTTC
NA TRBJ1-2 TRBV6-5 13 NA CASSYPGGVGYTF TGTGCCAGCAGTTACCCAGGCGGGGTTGGCTACACCTTC
TRBD1 TRBJ1-4 TRBV28 14 NA CASSGTGYNEKLFF TGTGCCAGCAGCGGGACAGGCTATAATGAAAAACTGTTTTTT
NA TRBJ2-3 TRBV3-1/TRBV3-2 13 few CASRSGGTDTQYF TGTGCCAGCAGATCAGGGGGCACAGATACGCAGTATTTT
NA TRBJ2-5 TRBV30 13 NA CAWSVWRQETQYF TGTGCCTGGAGTGTCTGGCGGCAAGAGACCCAGTACTTC
NA TRBJ1-4 TRBV5-1 12 NA CASSLGPGKLFF TGCGCCAGCAGCTTGGGCCCGGGAAAACTGTTTTTT
TRBD1 TRBJ1-2 TRBV28 17 NA CASSSLIRDRGVYGYTF TGTGCCAGCAGTTCTTTAATCCGGGACAGGGGAGTCTATGGCTACACCTTC
TRBD1 TRBJ2-1 TRBV5-1 14 NA CASRQGSIFYEQFF TGCGCCAGCCGACAGGGAAGCATTTTCTATGAGCAGTTCTTC
TRBD1 TRBJ2-7 TRBV4-2 14 NA CASSQGGTGGPQYF TGTGCCAGCAGCCAGGGGGGGACAGGGGGTCCGCAGTACTTC
TRBD1 TRBJ2-7 TRBV23-1 17 few CASSPADETGDNYEQYF TGCGCCAGCAGCCCGGCGGACGAGACAGGGGATAACTACGAGCAGTACTTC
NA TRBJ1-2 TRBV7-2 12 NA CASSLERVSAAF TGTGCCAGCAGCTTAGAAAGAGTGTCGGCGGCCTTC
TRBD1 TRBJ1-2 TRBV2 13 NA CASNGGQGRGYTF TGTGCCAGCAATGGTGGACAGGGTCGGGGCTACACCTTC
NA TRBJ2-4 TRBV19 16 once CASSPGAALAKNIQYF TGTGCCAGTAGTCCAGGGGCCGCCCTAGCCAAAAACATTCAGTACTTC
NA TRBJ1-1 TRBV7-3 14 NA CASSLTGGGTEAFF TGTGCCAGCAGCTTAACTGGGGGAGGAACTGAAGCTTTCTTT
TRBD1 TRBJ1-2 TRBV5-1 17 NA CASSLYAQGAGHYGYTF TGCGCCAGCAGCTTGTACGCACAGGGGGCAGGTCACTATGGCTACACCTTC
NA TRBJ2-6 TRBV7-9 16 few CASSWGAASGANVLTF TGTGCCAGCAGCTGGGGAGCGGCCTCTGGGGCCAACGTCCTGACTTTC
NA TRBJ2-2 TRBV24-1 17 NA CATSDRLPGHYTGELFF TGTGCCACCAGTGATAGACTGCCGGGACACTACACCGGGGAGCTGTTTTTT
NA TRBJ1-3 TRBV7-8 14 NA CASSLTGRENTIYF TGTGCCAGCAGCTTAACAGGTAGGGAAAACACCATATATTTT
NA TRBJ1-6 TRBV12-3/TRBV12-4 13 once CASSGEVNSPLHF TGTGCCAGCAGTGGAGAGGTTAATTCACCCCTCCACTTT
TRBD2 TRBJ2-7 TRBV6-5 15 once CASSRGTSGIYEQYF TGTGCCAGCAGCCGCGGGACTAGCGGGATTTACGAGCAGTACTTC
NA TRBJ1-2 TRBV18 14 NA CASSPGQGYYGYTF TGTGCCAGCTCACCGGGGCAGGGCTACTATGGCTACACCTTC
NA TRBJ1-1 TRBV10-1 14 NA CASSSIYGTPEAFF TGCGCCAGCAGTTCGATATACGGGACTCCTGAAGCTTTCTTT
TRBD2 TRBJ2-2 TRBV6-2/TRBV6-3 16 NA CASSFGRELNTGELFF TGTGCCAGCAGTTTTGGGCGGGAGCTCAACACCGGGGAGCTGTTTTTT
NA TRBJ1-4 TRBV19 14 NA CASRSTATNEKLFF TGTGCCAGTAGGTCAACTGCAACTAATGAAAAACTGTTTTTT
NA TRBJ2-7 TRBV5-5 13 few CASSLPRGYEQYF TGTGCCAGCAGCTTACCACGAGGATACGAGCAGTACTTC
NA TRBJ2-5 TRBV3-1/TRBV3-2 13 NA CASNIRAAETQYF TGTGCCAGCAACATACGTGCGGCAGAGACCCAGTACTTC
TRBD2 TRBJ2-3 TRBV7-3 16 once CASSPRSGGGTDTQYF TGTGCCAGCAGTCCCCGCAGCGGGGGGGGCACAGATACGCAGTATTTT
TRBD1 TRBJ2-2 TRBV28 16 NA CASSLDRRANTGELFF TGTGCCAGCAGTTTGGACAGGCGTGCGAACACCGGGGAGCTGTTTTTT
NA TRBJ2-3 TRBV4-3 13 NA CASSQVSGDTQYF TGCGCCAGCAGCCAAGTCTCGGGTGATACGCAGTATTTT
NA TRBJ2-3 TRBV6-5 15 NA CASRGLVRVTDTQYF TGTGCCAGCAGGGGGCTAGTCAGGGTTACAGATACGCAGTATTTT
NA TRBJ2-5 TRBV15 15 NA CATSRDQWTSETQYF TGTGCCACCAGCAGAGATCAGTGGACTTCAGAGACCCAGTACTTC
NA TRBJ2-7 TRBV21-1 13 once CASSKVNLLEQYF TGTGCCAGCAGCAAAGTCAACTTACTCGAGCAGTACTTC
NA TRBJ2-3 TRBV30 13 NA CAWSITSTDTQYF TGTGCCTGGAGCATAACTAGCACAGATACGCAGTATTTT
TRBD1 TRBJ2-6 TRBV9 17 NA CASSSGTGGSGANVLTF TGTGCCAGCAGCTCCGGGACAGGGGGAAGTGGGGCCAACGTCCTGACTTTC
TRBD1 TRBJ2-3 TRBV5-1 18 NA CASSWPRTGQYITDTQYF TGCGCCAGCAGCTGGCCCCGGACAGGTCAATACATCACAGATACGCAGTATTTT
TRBD1 TRBJ1-5 TRBV28 14 NA CASSLKTGNQPQHF TGTGCCAGCAGTTTGAAGACAGGGAATCAGCCCCAGCATTTT
NA TRBJ1-1 TRBV18 16 NA CASSPPWGGANTEAFF TGTGCCAGCTCACCACCGTGGGGGGGGGCGAACACTGAAGCTTTCTTT
NA TRBJ2-7 TRBV29-1 14 NA CSVLEDTSSYEQYF TGCAGCGTTCTCGAGGACACCAGCTCCTACGAGCAGTACTTC
TRBD2 TRBJ2-7 TRBV6-2/TRBV6-3 19 NA CASSYAGLAGQKKSYEQYF TGTGCCAGCAGTTACGCGGGACTAGCGGGCCAAAAGAAGTCCTACGAGCAGTACTTC
NA TRBJ2-3 TRBV24-1 15 NA CATSDLDGSTDTQYF TGTGCCACCAGTGATCTCGACGGGAGCACAGATACGCAGTATTTT
NA TRBJ2-1 TRBV10-3 14 NA CATGWGAGVGEQFF TGTGCCACCGGTTGGGGAGCTGGAGTCGGTGAGCAGTTCTTC
TRBD2 TRBJ2-5 TRBV5-1 14 NA CASSPGPGGETQYF TGCGCCAGCAGCCCGGGACCGGGAGGGGAGACCCAGTACTTC
TRBD1 TRBJ1-2 TRBV6-5 14 NA CASSPDRGRRGYTF TGTGCCAGCAGTCCGGACAGGGGAAGAAGAGGCTACACCTTC
NA TRBJ1-2 TRBV18 13 NA CASSGGWDYGYTF TGTGCCAGCTCAGGGGGCTGGGACTATGGCTACACCTTC
TRBD1 TRBJ1-2 TRBV7-2 14 NA CASSFARQGDGYTF TGTGCCAGCAGCTTTGCGAGACAGGGAGATGGCTACACCTTC
NA TRBJ2-2 TRBV18 15 once CASSPPRVNTGELFF TGTGCCAGCTCTCCGCCGAGGGTTAACACCGGGGAGCTGTTTTTT
NA TRBJ2-3 TRBV7-2 18 NA CASSSQIWPQRATDTQYF TGTGCCAGCAGCTCACAGATCTGGCCGCAGCGGGCCACAGATACGCAGTATTTT
NA TRBJ2-2 TRBV7-9 17 NA CASSRDFGIGNTGELFF TGTGCCAGCAGCCGGGACTTTGGCATCGGGAACACCGGGGAGCTGTTTTTT
NA TRBJ1-1 TRBV7-2 14 NA CASSLKGGGTEAFF TGTGCCAGCAGCTTAAAGGGAGGGGGCACTGAAGCTTTCTTT